Below are 17 T cell receptor beta chains sequenced from a single sample in a study of technical replicates of blood from a few donors. Data came from immunoSEQ multiplex PCR; TCRdb stores just in-frame clones and leaves some out. The profile shows approximately 75,000 clones, about 97% of them singletons. Sequenced material: T cells isolated from PBMCs. These receptor sequences come from a human donor in good health.

V is TRBV5-8 and J is TRBJ2-2, with 7 positions matching TRBD1. CDR1 is SGHTS, CDR2 YDEGEE, per germline. The CDR3 runs 15 residues. V was pared by 7 bases and J by 6 bases, with 12 bases of the junction left unmatched. This CDR3 reads CASPPNRGSPGELFF. DNA of the CDR3: TGTGCCAGCCCCCCTAACAGGGGAAGTCCCGGGGAGCTGTTTTTT.

The rearrangement joins TRBV25-1 to TRBJ2-5, with a possible D match to TRBD2 (5 bases). The V gene lost 8 bases and the J gene lost 5 bases, with 15 bases spanning the gap. This CDR3 has 13 residues. Germline CDR1 MGHDK, CDR2 SYGVNS. The CDR3 sequence: CASESTRRETQYF. The CDR3 DNA reads TGTGCCAGCGAAAGTACACGGAGGGAGACCCAGTACTTC.

V is TRBV4-2 and J is TRBJ2-5; TRBD2 is a possible D gene (5 bases). The CDR3 loop spans 13 amino acids. Germline CDR1 LGHNA, CDR2 YNFKEQ. V was cut by 0 bases and J by 10 bases, with 12 bases left in between. The chain's CDR3 is CASSQDLAADQYF. CDR3 nucleotides: TGTGCCAGCAGCCAAGATCTAGCAGCAGACCAGTACTTC.

This clone was observed once. The gene calls are TRBV19 and TRBJ1-5; tentatively, D is TRBD1 (5 bases). Trimming took 5 bases from V and 4 from J, leaving 6 bases between them. This CDR3 is built from 12 residues. Germline lookup yields CDR1 LNHDA and CDR2 SQIVND (reference sequence). CDR3 loop: CASSQGNQPQHF. DNA of the CDR3: TGTGCCAGTAGTCAGGGTAATCAGCCCCAGCATTTT.

The chain couples TRBV27 to TRBJ1-1; the D gene is possibly TRBD1 (6 bases). From germline, CDR1 is MNHEY and CDR2 SMNVEV (reference sequence). This CDR3 contains 15 residues. V was trimmed by 6 bases and J by 3 bases, leaving 17 bases between them. The CDR3 coding sequence is TGTGCCAGCAGCCCTACAGGGTCGAGGGACACTGAAGCTTTCTTT. It translates to CASSPTGSRDTEAFF.

The rearrangement links TRBV29-1 to TRBJ1-1; D is perhaps TRBD1 (6 bases). V dropped 6 bases and J dropped 4 bases, with 9 bases sitting between them. The CDR3 loop spans 11 amino acids. CDR1 is SQVTM, CDR2 ANQGSEA, per germline. In nucleotides, the CDR3 is TGCAGCGTCTTCAGGGGCACTGAAGCTTTCTTT. Its translation: CSVFRGTEAFF. The variable domain in full, with the rest retrieved from reference TRBV29-1 and TRBJ1-1, is SAVISQKPSRDICQRGTSLTIQCQVDSQVTMMFWYRQQPGQSLTLIATANQGSEATYESGFVIDKFPISRPNLTFSTLTVSNMSPEDSSIYLCSVFRGTEAFFGQGTRLTVV.

This clone was detected only once. This chain connects TRBV28 to TRBJ2-1; D is possibly TRBD2 (6 bases). Germline values: CDR1 MDHEN, CDR2 SYDVKM. V lost 9 bases, J lost 5 bases, and 11 bases lay in between. This CDR3 spans 12 amino acids. This chain's CDR3 is CASTGDHNEQFF. As DNA, the CDR3 is TGTGCCAGTACGGGGGACCACAATGAGCAGTTCTTC.

The DNA of the CDR3 is TGTGCCAGCAGTCTGGGGACAGGGGGAAAAGGAGAGACCCAGTACTTC. It specifies CASSLGTGGKGETQYF. The genes are TRBV27 and TRBJ2-5, with 11 bases fitting TRBD1. CDR1 and CDR2 (germline): MNHEY, SMNVEV (reference sequence). V lost 5 bases, J lost 4 bases, and 9 bases stayed unmatched. The CDR3 contains 16 residues.

J is TRBJ2-1 and V is TRBV7-3; 11 positions match TRBD2. Germline V gene sequence: CDR1 SGHTA, CDR2 FQGTGA. Trimming removed 2 bases from V and 2 bases from J; junction bases left unmatched: 2. The CDR3 spans 16 residues. The CDR3 loop reads CASSLGLAGPYNEQFF. The CDR3 DNA follows: TGTGCCAGCAGCTTAGGACTAGCGGGCCCCTACAATGAGCAGTTCTTC.

The genes are TRBV11-2 and TRBJ1-1; possible D gene TRBD1, 6 bases. Trimming took 5 bases from V and 1 from J, leaving 11 bases between them. There are 14 residues in the CDR3. The germline gives CDR1 SGHAT, CDR2 FQNNGV. The CDR3 reads CASSPLQGNTEAFF. The CDR3 DNA is TGTGCCAGCAGCCCACTACAGGGGAACACTGAAGCTTTCTTT.

The V and J genes are TRBV10-1 and TRBJ1-1, with 9 bases aligning to TRBD1. V was clipped by 5 bases and J by 3 bases; unmatched bases: 1. CDR3 size: 13 residues. CDR1 is WNHNN, CDR2 SYGVQD, per germline (reference sequence). As DNA, the CDR3 is TGCGCCAGCAGTAGGACAGGGGACACTGAAGCTTTCTTT. Its translation is CASSRTGDTEAFF.

The V call is TRBV5-1, the J call TRBJ2-5, with 9 bases aligning to TRBD1. Trimming took 4 bases from V and 7 from J; bases not matched to a gene: 23. Germline lookup yields CDR1 SGHRS and CDR2 YFSETQ. The CDR3 has 19 amino acids. CDR3 sequence: CASSMGQGQVGVADGTQYF. In DNA, the CDR3 is TGCGCCAGCAGCATGGGACAGGGACAGGTCGGGGTAGCAGATGGGACCCAGTACTTC.

The rearrangement links TRBV9 to TRBJ1-2, with TRBD1 identical over 7 bases. The germline V gene has CDR1 SGDLS and CDR2 YYNGEE. This CDR3 is built from 14 residues. V was pared by 6 bases and J by 6 bases, with 11 bases of the junction left unmatched. The CDR3 DNA reads TGTGCCAGCACCGCCCAGGGGGGTGGGCATGGCTACACCTTC. Translation gives CASTAQGGGHGYTF.

The V call is TRBV6-6, the J call TRBJ1-2; D not resolved. Germline V gene data show CDR1 as MNHNY and CDR2 as SVGAGI (reference sequence). The CDR3 length is 12 residues. V was pared by 5 bases and J by 6 bases, with 10 bases between. For the CDR3, the DNA is TGTGCCAGCAGTCTAGATCCCAATGGCTACACCTTC. Its protein is CASSLDPNGYTF.

V gene TRBV7-8 combines with J gene TRBJ1-1; D is undetermined. Germline-derived CDR1 and CDR2 are SGHVS and FQNEAQ. The CDR3 contains 14 residues. Trimming left V 5 bases short and J 4 bases short, with 14 bases between. CDR3 sequence: CASSLREIVTEAFF. Written as DNA, the CDR3 is TGTGCCAGCAGCCTACGCGAGATTGTCACTGAAGCTTTCTTT.

The gene calls are TRBV19 and TRBJ1-2, with 9 bases aligning to TRBD1. This CDR3 is built from 14 residues. The V segment lost 5 bases and the J segment 8 bases; nucleotides outside the gene matches: 9. The germline gives CDR1 LNHDA, CDR2 SQIVND (reference sequence). Written as DNA, the CDR3 is TGTGCCAGTAGTGAGGGACAGGGAATCAAAGGCTACACCTTC. Residues: CASSEGQGIKGYTF. Filled out from reference TRBV19 and TRBJ1-2, the complete variable domain reads DGGITQSPKYLFRKEGQNVTLSCEQNLNHDAMYWYRQDPGQGLRLIYYSQIVNDFQKGDIAEGYSVSREKKESFPLTVTSAQKNPTAFYLCASSEGQGIKGYTFGSGTRLTVV.

The chain has TRBV13 and TRBJ1-5, with D unresolved. V lost 3 bases and J 1 base, leaving 4 bases between the germline ends. Germline V CDR1 and CDR2: PRHDT, FYEKMQ (reference sequence). The CDR3 consists of 13 residues. CDR3 sequence (DNA): TGTGCCAGCAGCTTTCAAAGCAATCAGCCCCAGCATTTT. It encodes CASSFQSNQPQHF.